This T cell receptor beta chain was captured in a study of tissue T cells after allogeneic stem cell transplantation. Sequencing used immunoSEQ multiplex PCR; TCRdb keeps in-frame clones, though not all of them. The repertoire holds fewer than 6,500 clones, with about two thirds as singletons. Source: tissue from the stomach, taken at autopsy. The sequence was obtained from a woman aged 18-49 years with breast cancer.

CDR3 sequence (DNA): TGTGCCAGCAGCAGCAATACAGGCGTCTCTGGGGCCAACGTCCTGACTTTC. Its translation is CASSSNTGVSGANVLTF. V gene TRBV21-1 combines with J gene TRBJ2-6; the listed D gene, TRBD1, was not tested against the DNA. TRBV21-1 is flagged as a pseudogene. The CDR3 extends over 17 amino acids.